This T cell receptor beta chain was sequenced in a study of T cells expressing NK-cell markers. Study outcomes and limitations: The CD3+CD56-NKG2C+ fraction was also led by these clonotypes in a few donors.

A note on this clonotype: The antigen remains undetermined.

One entry per CDR3 protein, without DNA, is what TCRdb gives after re-calling the 5' RACE reads. The sample data list some 410,000 distinct CDR3 sequences. Looked up from germline, CDR1 is MGHDK and CDR2 is SYGVNS. There are 14 residues in the CDR3. Sequenced sample: blood T cells: a sorted CD56 or NKG2C T cell subset, CD4+ or CD8+ T cells, or bulk PBMC T cells (not recorded which). The V call is TRBV25-1, the J call TRBJ1-5; TCRdb names TRBD1, which stays unverified in the absence of DNA. The receptor comes from a woman between 18 and 70 years old in good health. This chain's CDR3 is CASRLGDSDQPQHF.